The 19 T cell receptor beta chains in this list originate from one sample, sequenced in a study of molecular identifiers for immune sequencing clone quantification. TCRdb re-called the PCR reads with MiXCR, one entry per CDR3 protein. The table records a few hundred thousand distinct CDR3 sequences, roughly 26% of them present only once. The sequencing input was naive CD8+ T cells from blood, with Jurkat cell RNA spiked in. As for subset: FACS-sorted CD8+CD4-CCR7+CD45RA+ naive T cells. The receptors come from a human donor in good health. Some libraries in this study had Jurkat cell RNA spiked in.

In its sample, this clonotype was seen many times. The chain combines TRBV6-2 or TRBV6-3 with TRBJ2-4; no definite D call. The CDR3 has 14 amino acids. The V gene lost 6 bases and the J gene lost 11 bases, with 20 bases spanning the gap. Germline V gene data show CDR1 as MNHEY and CDR2 as SVGEGT. This CDR3 reads CASSHRSVFLVQYF. The CDR3 coding sequence is TGTGCCAGCAGCCACCGTTCGGTTTTCCTCGTTCAGTACTTC.

This clonotype has a count of ten or more. The chain carries TRBV6-2 or TRBV6-3 and TRBJ1-2, with 7 positions matching TRBD1. Losses at the gene ends were 0 bases for V and 4 bases for J; bases not matched to a gene: 11. CDR1 and CDR2 (germline): MNHEY, SVGEGT. The CDR3 is 17 residues long. For the CDR3, the DNA is TGTGCCAGCAGTTACTCCGACAGGGAAAATGGCGGCTATGGCTACACCTTC. Translation gives CASSYSDRENGGYGYTF.

As regards this clonotype: This may be a read error, as it is one base from a much larger clone. The rearrangement uses TRBV13 and TRBJ1-5; D gene uncertain. Germline V CDR1 and CDR2: PRHDT, FYEKMQ (reference sequence). The CDR3 contains 15 residues. The V end lost 0 bases, the J end lost 0 bases, and 6 bases lay between the germline ends. The CDR3 spells CASSLGRNSNQPQHF. For the CDR3, the DNA is TGTGCCAGCAGCTTAGGACGGAATAGCAATCAGCCCCAGCATTTT. Supplemented by reference TRBV13 and TRBJ1-5, the full variable domain reads AAGVIQSPRHLIKEKRETATLKCYPIPRHDTVYWYQQGPGQDPQFLISFYEKMQSDKGSIPDRFSAQQFSDYHSELNMSSLELGDSALYFCASSLGRNSNQPQHFGDGTRLSIL.

This clonotype was counted at least ten times. The rearrangement joins TRBV9 to TRBJ1-1; D gene uncertain. Germline V gene sequence: CDR1 SGDLS, CDR2 YYNGEE. Trimming removed 2 bases from V and 3 bases from J, with 11 bases in between. CDR3 length: 14 residues. The CDR3 reads CASSVGQRDTEAFF. The CDR3 DNA is TGTGCCAGCAGCGTGGGCCAGCGGGACACTGAAGCTTTCTTT.

This clonotype was seen a handful of times. The gene calls are TRBV7-9 and TRBJ2-1; D is perhaps TRBD2 (5 bases). This CDR3 is built from 16 residues. The ends were cut back, 0 bases at V and 16 bases at J, with 25 bases in the middle. Germline values: CDR1 SEHNR, CDR2 FQNEAQ (reference sequence). CDR3 sequence: CASSLARQEKTNPGFF. The CDR3 DNA follows: TGTGCCAGCAGCTTAGCCCGGCAGGAAAAGACTAACCCGGGATTCTTC.

This clonotype was seen repeatedly, ten times or more. This chain joins TRBV25-1 and TRBJ1-5, with no clear D. The V end was cut by 4 bases, the J end by 3 bases, with 10 bases between. CDR1 and CDR2 from the germline V gene are MGHDK and SYGVNS. CDR3 length: 14 residues. The DNA for the CDR3 is TGTGCCAGCAGTGGGCCCGGGGTCAATCAGCCCCAGCATTTT. This gives the protein CASSGPGVNQPQHF.

As regards this clonotype: A junction boundary mismatches the germline segment, possibly from a read error. The V gene is TRBV5-3, the J gene TRBJ2-3; D remains unclear. TRBV5-3 is an ORF for which the function is uncertain. CDR3 length: 14 residues. The CDR3 nucleotides are TGTGCCAGCAGCTTTTCTCCAACTACAGATACGCAGTATTTT. It yields the protein CASSFSPTTDTQYF.

The sample holds a few counts of this clonotype. The V and J genes are TRBV7-6 and TRBJ2-2, with 9 positions matching TRBD2. Looked up from germline, CDR1 is SGHVS and CDR2 is FNYEAQ. V lost 2 bases, J lost 1 base, and 5 bases stayed unmatched. The CDR3 length is 17 residues. This chain's CDR3 is CASSLTYSGRNTGELFF. CDR3 sequence (DNA): TGTGCCAGCAGCTTAACGTATAGCGGGAGGAACACCGGGGAGCTGTTTTTT.

The chain uses TRBV28 and TRBJ2-7; perhaps TRBD1 as D (6 bases). The CDR3 spans 13 residues. The V end lost 3 bases, the J end lost 6 bases, and 12 bases lay between the germline ends. Germline V lookup: CDR1 MDHEN, CDR2 SYDVKM. The CDR3 here is CASSLLGAGEQYF. CDR3 coding DNA: TGTGCCAGCAGTTTGTTGGGGGCTGGCGAGCAGTACTTC.

The J gene is TRBJ2-3, the V gene TRBV6-2 or TRBV6-3; 7 bases fit TRBD1. Losses at the gene ends were 6 bases for V and 1 base for J; bases not matched to a gene: 7. The CDR3 extends over 15 amino acids. Germline CDR1 MNHEY, CDR2 SVGEGT. CDR3: CASSLQGWGTDTQYF. As DNA, the CDR3 is TGTGCCAGCAGCCTACAGGGGTGGGGCACAGATACGCAGTATTTT.

The chain has TRBV4-1 and TRBJ2-1; D possibly corresponds to TRBD2 (5 bases). Trimming took off 2 bases at V and 4 bases at J, with 6 bases between the two ends. Germline V gene data show CDR1 as MGHRA and CDR2 as YSYEKL. The CDR3 has 13 residues. The CDR3 loop is CASSQTGYNEQFF. Written as DNA, the CDR3 is TGCGCCAGCAGCCAAACGGGGTACAATGAGCAGTTCTTC.

This clonotype came up a few times. The V gene is TRBV20-1, the J gene TRBJ2-3, with a weak D call TRBD1 (5 bases). Germline V gene data show CDR1 as DFQATT and CDR2 as SNEGSKA (reference sequence). V was clipped by 4 bases and J by 2 bases, with 10 bases between them. This CDR3 region has 13 residues. The CDR3 spells CSATDSYTDTQYF. CDR3 nucleotide sequence: TGCAGTGCTACTGACAGCTACACAGATACGCAGTATTTT.

This clonotype was detected many times. The V and J genes are TRBV29-1 and TRBJ2-2, with 7 bases aligning to TRBD1. Per germline, CDR1 SQVTM and CDR2 ANQGSEA. CDR3 length equals 15 residues. V dropped 1 base and J dropped 4; count of bases not matched to a gene: 6. The CDR3 DNA reads TGCAGCGTTGAAGGGAGACAGGGACCCACCGGGGAGCTGTTTTTT. Translation gives CSVEGRQGPTGELFF.

Many counts were recorded for this clonotype. V and J are TRBV29-1 and TRBJ2-3; tentative D call: TRBD1 (6 bases). The germline CDR1 and CDR2 sequences are SQVTM and ANQGSEA. V shed 6 bases and J shed 3 bases, with 10 bases lying between them. CDR3 length: 12 residues. This chain's CDR3 is CSVPQGTDTQYF. The CDR3 region has the DNA TGCAGCGTGCCGCAGGGGACAGATACGCAGTATTTT.

This clonotype was seen only a few times. This rearrangement joins TRBV5-5 to TRBJ2-1; D is undetermined. Germline values: CDR1 SGHKS, CDR2 YYEKEE (reference sequence). There are 15 residues in the CDR3. V was cut by 1 base and J by 2 bases, with 10 bases left in between. The CDR3 nucleotides are TGTGCCAGCAGCTTGTCCCGGGCCCCCTACAATGAGCAGTTCTTC. This gives the protein CASSLSRAPYNEQFF.

Points on this clonotype: The junction differs from germline at one of its ends, possibly a read error. The chain couples TRBV6-5 to TRBJ2-7, with TRBD2 identical over 14 bases. CDR1 MNHEY and CDR2 SVGAGI come from the germline V gene. This CDR3 has 14 amino acids. CDR3 loop: CASSPTSGRGLLNF. In DNA form, the CDR3 reads TGTGCCAGCAGCCCGACTAGCGGGAGGGGCCTCTTGAACTTC.

The gene calls are TRBV27 and TRBJ2-5; 8 bases agree with TRBD2. Germline CDR1 is MNHEY and CDR2 is SMNVEV (reference sequence). This CDR3 is 13 amino acids long. The J segment lost 1 base and the V segment lost 10 bases, leaving 5 bases of the junction unmatched. The CDR3 region has the DNA TGTGCCACCCGGGGGGGTCTCCAAGAGACCCAGTACTTC. Translating gives CATRGGLQETQYF.

This clonotype was recorded a few times. The CDR3 sequence is CASLSGELFF. CDR3 DNA: TGTGCCAGTTTGTCCGGGGAGCTGTTTTTT. V gene TRBV19 combines with J gene TRBJ2-2; D is ambiguous. V lost 8 bases to trimming and J lost 6 bases, with 4 bases between them. Germline CDR1 is LNHDA and CDR2 is SQIVND (reference sequence). The CDR3 extends over 10 amino acids.

For this clonotype: A clone one base away is much larger, so this may be a read error. Lacking the conserved final phenylalanine or tryptophan, this CDR3 likely reflects a read error. In DNA form, the CDR3 reads TGCAGCGTCCGGACTAGCGACTACAATGAGCAGTTCCTC. Protein: CSVRTSDYNEQFL. The chain has TRBV29-1 and TRBJ2-1, with TRBD2 identical over 9 bases. V was pared by 6 bases and J by 3 bases, with 3 bases of the junction left unmatched. This CDR3 spans 13 amino acids. Germline values: CDR1 SQVTM, CDR2 ANQGSEA.